The 28 T cell receptor beta chains in this list originate from one sample, sequenced in a study of human T cells and chemical hapten exposure. TCRdb re-analysed the RACE reads in MiXCR, keeping a single row per CDR3 protein. In the table there are tens of thousands of distinct CDR3 sequences, over 7.5% of which are singletons. Regarding time point: patch test 1, 2 weeks after DPC sensitization. Treatment: therapeutic diphenylcyclopropenone sensitization with weekly scalp DPC. Sample: whole blood, taken in connection with sensitization to the hapten diphenylcyclopropenone (DPC). These receptors were collected from a middle-aged woman with alopecia areata. Some clones in this sample may be carry-over from other donors' samples.

The rearrangement uses TRBV6-5 and TRBJ2-2; D not resolved. Trimming took 2 bases from V and 2 from J, leaving 6 bases between them. The CDR3 consists of 14 residues. The V gene's germline CDR1 is MNHEY and CDR2 SVGAGI. The CDR3 sequence is CASSYGINTGELFF. In nucleotides, the CDR3 is TGTGCCAGCAGTTACGGCATTAACACCGGGGAGCTGTTTTTT.

The chain employs TRBV7-8 and TRBJ1-6, with D unclear. Between the trimmed V and J ends, which lost 3 bases and 4 bases, there was a span of 19 bases. The CDR3 has 18 residues. Per the germline V gene, CDR1 is SGHVS and CDR2 is FQNEAQ. This chain's CDR3 is CASSLIGNSDTYNSPLHF. The DNA of the CDR3 is TGTGCCAGCAGCTTGATAGGGAATTCCGATACATATAATTCACCCCTCCACTTT.

This clonotype was found many times. The chain uses TRBV7-9 and TRBJ1-1; D ambiguous. V lost 6 bases, J lost 0 bases, and 14 bases lay in between. The CDR3 is 15 residues long. Germline lookup yields CDR1 SEHNR and CDR2 FQNEAQ (reference sequence). The CDR3 bases are TGTGCCAGCAGGGGATTGGCATTTCTGAACACTGAAGCTTTCTTT. Its protein is CASRGLAFLNTEAFF.

At least ten counts were recorded for this clonotype. J is TRBJ1-2 and V is TRBV7-8; 10 bases align to TRBD1. V shed 1 base, J shed 8 bases, and the junction held 1 base outside the gene matches. Germline CDR1 is SGHVS and CDR2 is FQNEAQ. This CDR3 has 13 amino acids. CDR3 sequence (DNA): TGTGCCAGCAGCTTAGGGACAGGGGGAGGCTACACCTTC. This codes for CASSLGTGGGYTF.

This clonotype was counted at least ten times. The chain couples TRBV27 to TRBJ1-5, with TRBD1 as a possible D gene (5 bases). The V and J ends lost 6 bases and 4 bases respectively, with 10 bases between them. This CDR3 has 13 residues. Germline CDR1 is MNHEY and CDR2 is SMNVEV (reference sequence). This CDR3 reads CASRGRFNQPQHF. The DNA for the CDR3 is TGTGCCAGCAGGGGACGGTTTAATCAGCCCCAGCATTTT.

This clonotype occurred a few times. The chain couples TRBV6-2 or TRBV6-3 to TRBJ2-3, with TRBD2 matching 8 bases. V lost 5 bases to trimming and J lost 2 bases; unmatched junction nucleotides: 9. This CDR3 has 16 amino acids. CDR1 and CDR2 (germline): MNHEY, SVGEGT. CDR3 bases: TGTGCCAGCAGTACCCGTGAGCGGGGGTCCACAGATACGCAGTATTTT. Its protein is CASSTRERGSTDTQYF.

At least ten counts were recorded for this clonotype. The rearrangement uses TRBV7-9 and TRBJ1-1; D call uncertain. Germline V gene lookup returns CDR1 SEHNR and CDR2 FQNEAQ (reference sequence). Trimming took 6 bases from V and 4 from J, leaving 6 bases between them. The CDR3 totals 11 residues. Here the CDR3 reads CASSFFTEAFF. The CDR3 DNA reads TGTGCCAGCAGTTTTTTCACTGAAGCTTTCTTT. Based on the CDR3 plus reference TRBV7-9 and TRBJ1-1, the full variable domain is DTGVSQNPRHKITKRGQNVTFRCDPISEHNRLYWYRQTLGQGPEFLTYFQNEAQLEKSRLLSDRFSAERPKGSFSTLEIQRTEQGDSAMYLCASSFFTEAFFGQGTRLTVV.

In its sample, this clonotype was seen a few times. V gene TRBV7-8 combines with J gene TRBJ2-7, with D possibly being TRBD2 (6 bases). The CDR3 has 13 residues. Between the trimmed V and J ends, which lost 5 bases and 7 bases, there was a span of 15 bases. CDR1 is SGHVS and CDR2 is FQNEAQ in the germline V gene. The CDR3 reads CASSPGGTGEQYF. CDR3 sequence (DNA): TGTGCCAGCAGCCCTGGGGGGACGGGAGAGCAGTACTTC.

The chain carries TRBV13 and TRBJ2-3, with TRBD2 as a possible D gene (6 bases). The V and J ends lost 5 bases and 7 bases respectively, with 16 bases between them. Germline-derived CDR1 and CDR2 are PRHDT and FYEKMQ (reference sequence). The CDR3 is 14 residues long. The CDR3 bases are TGTGCCAGCAGCCAACCAGCCGGAGGGAATACGCAGTATTTT. This sequence encodes CASSQPAGGNTQYF. Supplemented by reference TRBV13 and TRBJ2-3, the full variable domain reads AAGVIQSPRHLIKEKRETATLKCYPIPRHDTVYWYQQGPGQDPQFLISFYEKMQSDKGSIPDRFSAQQFSDYHSELNMSSLELGDSALYFCASSQPAGGNTQYFGPGTRLTVL.

In nucleotides, the CDR3 is TGTGCCAGCAGCTTAGTCGGAGGACTAGCGGGAGTCTACGAGCAGTACTTC. Protein product: CASSLVGGLAGVYEQYF. This chain uses TRBV7-6 with TRBJ2-7; the match to TRBD2 covers 13 bases. The J segment lost 3 bases and the V segment lost 1 base, leaving 6 bases of the junction unmatched. CDR3 length: 17 residues. Germline lookup yields CDR1 SGHVS and CDR2 FNYEAQ.

There are a few counts of this clonotype. The V call is TRBV7-9, the J call TRBJ1-6; D is unresolved. Per the germline V gene, CDR1 is SEHNR and CDR2 is FQNEAQ (reference sequence). CDR3 length equals 14 residues. V lost 5 bases and J 6 bases, leaving 11 bases between the germline ends. DNA for the CDR3: TGTGCCAGCAGCGGGCGGGAGTTTAATTCACCCCTCCACTTT. This sequence encodes CASSGREFNSPLHF.

This clonotype was detected ten times or more. The genes are TRBV19 and TRBJ1-2; D gene ambiguous. V was cut by 9 bases and J by 4 bases, with 15 bases left in between. The CDR3 totals 13 residues. Germline V gives CDR1 LNHDA, CDR2 SQIVND (reference sequence). DNA for the CDR3: TGTGCCAGAAGGAAATTAGGGAGCTATGGCTACACCTTC. Encoded protein: CARRKLGSYGYTF.

V usage is TRBV29-1 and J usage is TRBJ1-1; 7 nucleotides match TRBD1. The CDR3 runs 13 residues. Trimming at V came to 7 bases and at J to 6 bases, leaving 11 bases not matched to a gene. Germline values: CDR1 SQVTM, CDR2 ANQGSEA. CDR3 sequence (DNA): TGCAGCGCGAGGACAGGCCAAGGACCTGAAGCTTTCTTT. Translating it yields CSARTGQGPEAFF.

In its sample, this clonotype was seen many times. DNA for the CDR3: TGTGCCAGCAGCCTTCCCTCGGGCCCGAACTACAATGAGCAGTTCTTC. Protein: CASSLPSGPNYNEQFF. The chain has TRBV4-2 and TRBJ2-1; D not certain. The CDR3 runs 16 residues. CDR1 and CDR2 from the germline V gene are LGHNA and YNFKEQ. V was clipped by 4 bases and J by 3 bases, with 16 bases between them.

The rearrangement joins TRBV6-5 to TRBJ2-1, with 15 bases aligning to TRBD2. The germline V gene encodes CDR1 MNHEY and CDR2 SVGAGI. CDR3 length equals 17 residues. V shed 3 bases, J shed 4 bases, and the junction held 4 bases outside the gene matches. The CDR3 here is CASSYRTSGGVYNEQFF. In DNA, the CDR3 is TGTGCCAGCAGTTATAGGACTAGCGGGGGGGTTTACAATGAGCAGTTCTTC.

This chain joins TRBV5-4 and TRBJ1-3; no definite D call. V lost 0 bases and J 4 bases, leaving 11 bases between the germline ends. The germline V gene has CDR1 SGHNT and CDR2 YYREEE (reference sequence). CDR3 size: 15 residues. The CDR3 reads CASSLGLGPGNTIYF. The CDR3 bases are TGTGCCAGCAGCTTGGGGTTAGGGCCCGGAAACACCATATATTTT.

At least ten counts were recorded for this clonotype. V usage is TRBV29-1 and J usage is TRBJ2-3, with D unclear. The V end was cut by 1 base, the J end by 3 bases, with 5 bases between. The CDR3 runs to 12 residues. In germline, CDR1 is SQVTM, CDR2 ANQGSEA. CDR3 residues: CSVEVQTDTQYF. The CDR3, as DNA: TGCAGCGTTGAAGTCCAGACAGATACGCAGTATTTT.

This clonotype was seen at least ten times. Germline is not matched at one junction end, which may reflect a read error. The J gene is TRBJ2-5, the V gene TRBV7-7; D gene uncertain. Germline CDR1 is SSHAT and CDR2 is FNYEAQ (reference sequence). The length of the CDR3 is 11 residues. The CDR3 region has the DNA TGTGCTAGCAGCTCGAGAGAGACCCAGTACTTC. Protein product: CASSSRETQYF.

This clonotype was counted many times. The chain carries TRBV6-6 and TRBJ2-3; D is uncertain. This CDR3 spans 12 amino acids. Trimming left V 7 bases short and J 2 bases short, with 7 bases between. Germline CDR1 and CDR2: MNHNY and SVGAGI (reference sequence). The CDR3 region has the DNA TGTGCCAGCACCTTTAACACAGATACGCAGTATTTT. Encoded protein: CASTFNTDTQYF.

This clonotype was found a few times. J is TRBJ1-1 and V is TRBV6-1; D is ambiguous. Germline V gives CDR1 MNHNS, CDR2 SASEGT. This CDR3 has 14 residues. The ends were cut back, 4 bases at V and 3 bases at J, with 12 bases in the middle. CDR3 nucleotides: TGTGCCAGCAGTGTGGACGGGCAGGACACTGAAGCTTTCTTT. Amino acids: CASSVDGQDTEAFF.

This clonotype was observed many times. The rearrangement links TRBV7-9 to TRBJ1-5, with D unresolved. V was clipped by 2 bases and J by 6 bases, with 8 bases between them. The CDR3 runs 13 residues. The germline V gene encodes CDR1 SEHNR and CDR2 FQNEAQ (reference sequence). CDR3 DNA: TGTGCCAGCAGCTTATTGTCGTCTCAGCCCCAGCATTTT. The encoded protein is CASSLLSSQPQHF. The full variable domain, rest sourced from reference TRBV7-9 and TRBJ1-5, is DTGVSQNPRHKITKRGQNVTFRCDPISEHNRLYWYRQTLGQGPEFLTYFQNEAQLEKSRLLSDRFSAERPKGSFSTLEIQRTEQGDSAMYLCASSLLSSQPQHFGDGTRLSIL.

This rearrangement joins TRBV29-1 to TRBJ1-1; D is possibly TRBD1 (6 bases). Trimming took off 4 bases at V and 7 bases at J, with 10 bases between the two ends. There are 11 residues in the CDR3. CDR1 and CDR2 (germline): SQVTM, ANQGSEA. The CDR3 nucleotides read TGCAGCGTTGTGCCAGGGGTTGAAGCTTTCTTT. The encoded protein is CSVVPGVEAFF.

The V call is TRBV6-1, the J call TRBJ2-3, with D perhaps matching TRBD1 or TRBD2 (5 bases each). The CDR3 extends over 15 amino acids. Between the trimmed V and J ends, which lost 1 base and 7 bases, there was a span of 15 bases. Germline V gene sequence: CDR1 MNHNS, CDR2 SASEGT. Here the CDR3 DNA reads TGTGCCAGCAGTGAAGAAAGGGGAGTTACGAATACGCAGTATTTT. It specifies CASSEERGVTNTQYF.

This clonotype was seen repeatedly, ten times or more. This chain connects TRBV12-3 or TRBV12-4 to TRBJ1-6; tentative D call: TRBD1 (5 bases). V was pared by 5 bases and J by 9 bases, with 26 bases between. The CDR3 is 18 residues long. CDR3 region: CASSRLGRGLSGSSPLHF. CDR3 DNA: TGTGCCAGCAGTCGACTGGGCCGGGGCCTCTCTGGATCTTCACCCCTCCACTTT.

V usage is TRBV7-2 and J usage is TRBJ2-1; D call uncertain. Germline CDR1 reads SGHTA; CDR2 reads FQGNSA. Trimming pared 1 base from V and 7 bases from J, leaving 14 bases between. The CDR3 length is 15 residues. CDR3 DNA: TGTGCCAGCAGCTTAGGGGCTAGTATTATGAATGAGCAGTTCTTC. Translation gives CASSLGASIMNEQFF.

This clonotype was observed a few times. J is TRBJ1-1 and V is TRBV14; the D gene is possibly TRBD1 (5 bases). Germline values: CDR1 SGHDN, CDR2 FVKESK. This CDR3 spans 14 amino acids. The germline V and J ends were trimmed by 4 bases and 5 bases, with 14 bases remaining between them. The CDR3: CASSRIAGPTEAFF. The CDR3 coding sequence is TGTGCCAGCAGCCGGATCGCGGGGCCAACTGAAGCTTTCTTT.

This clonotype was counted many times. The genes are TRBV29-1 and TRBJ2-2; no definite D call. The ends were cut back, 4 bases at V and 5 bases at J, with 14 bases in the middle. CDR1 is SQVTM, CDR2 ANQGSEA, per germline. The CDR3 covers 14 residues. The CDR3 loop is CSVGDLWGTGELFF. CDR3 DNA sequence: TGCAGCGTTGGTGACCTTTGGGGAACCGGGGAGCTGTTTTTT.

V and J are TRBV29-1 and TRBJ1-2; D not resolved. The CDR3 totals 11 residues. The V end was cut by 0 bases, the J end by 8 bases, with 7 bases between. Per the germline V gene, CDR1 is SQVTM and CDR2 is ANQGSEA. The CDR3 sequence: CSVEDRVGYTF. In DNA form, the CDR3 reads TGCAGCGTTGAAGATAGAGTGGGCTACACCTTC.